These 20 T cell receptor beta chains originate from one sample sequenced in a study of blood T cell repertoires in COVID-19. TCRdb keeps only in-frame clones here, not all; method: immunoSEQ multiplex PCR. The data show around 150,000 clones, 65% to 90% seen once. Input material: peripheral blood. These receptors came from a woman in her sixties or seventies with active or convalescent COVID-19.

The V gene is TRBV6-5, the J gene TRBJ2-2; TRBD1 is a possible D gene (6 bases). The V gene's germline CDR1 is MNHEY and CDR2 SVGAGI. The CDR3 loop spans 15 amino acids. Between the trimmed V and J ends, which lost 7 bases and 4 bases, there was a span of 16 bases. CDR3 in amino acids: CASTVIWGPTGELFF. For the CDR3, the DNA is TGTGCCAGCACGGTTATTTGGGGGCCCACCGGGGAGCTGTTTTTT.

The chain links TRBV2 to TRBJ1-5; D possibly corresponds to TRBD1 (5 bases). Trimming removed 4 bases from V and 6 bases from J, with 10 bases in between. The CDR3 length is 13 residues. CDR1 is SNHLY and CDR2 is FYNNEI in the germline V gene. The DNA of the CDR3 is TGTGCCAGCAGTGTTGTGACAGTTCAGCCCCAGCATTTT. Translating it yields CASSVVTVQPQHF.

This clone was seen only once. V gene TRBV9 combines with J gene TRBJ2-2; 7 bases agree with TRBD1. Trimming cost V 3 bases and J 4 bases; bases outside gene matches: 6. Germline lookup yields CDR1 SGDLS and CDR2 YYNGEE. There are 15 residues in the CDR3. In DNA, the CDR3 is TGTGCCAGCAGCGCCCAGGGGGACGGCACCGGGGAGCTGTTTTTT. This gives the protein CASSAQGDGTGELFF. Variable domain in full (rest from reference TRBV9 and TRBJ2-2): DSGVTQTPKHLITATGQRVTLRCSPRSGDLSVYWYQQSLDQGLQFLIQYYNGEERAKGNILERFSAQQFPDLHSELNLSSLELGDSALYFCASSAQGDGTGELFFGEGSRLTVL.

The chain combines TRBV2 with TRBJ2-6; no clear D. Germline CDR1 and CDR2: SNHLY and FYNNEI. V was clipped by 2 bases and J by 0 bases, with 5 bases between them. The CDR3 length is 15 residues. The CDR3 spells CASSESRSGANVLTF. CDR3 DNA: TGTGCCAGCAGTGAATCGCGCTCTGGGGCCAACGTCCTGACTTTC.

The table lists this clone with a few counts. V usage is TRBV2 and J usage is TRBJ2-1, with TRBD1 matching 7 bases. J gave up 7 bases and V 10 bases, and 4 bases lay outside the gene matches. Germline-derived CDR1 and CDR2 are SNHLY and FYNNEI. The CDR3 sequence is 11 residues long. CDR3 sequence reads: CATGTVNEQFF. Here the CDR3 DNA reads TGTGCCACTGGGACAGTGAATGAGCAGTTCTTC.

The chain carries TRBV5-6 and TRBJ1-5, with a weak D call TRBD1 (5 bases). CDR1 and CDR2 (germline): SGHDT, YYEEEE. The CDR3 loop spans 16 amino acids. V was shortened by 6 bases and J by 3 bases, with 19 bases between the two germline ends. CDR3 in DNA: TGTGCCAGCACCGTCCTGGGGGGAGGAGACAATCAGCCCCAGCATTTT. Translation: CASTVLGGGDNQPQHF.

The V and J genes are TRBV18 and TRBJ1-1, with D possibly matching TRBD1 (6 bases). The germline gives CDR1 KGHSH, CDR2 LQKENI. The CDR3 is made up of 16 amino acids. Deletions cut 4 bases from V and 0 bases from J, with 15 bases between. The CDR3 loop is CASSRVGGNMNTEAFF. CDR3 DNA: TGTGCCAGCTCACGCGTAGGGGGTAACATGAACACTGAAGCTTTCTTT.

The chain links TRBV3-1 (or the pseudogene TRBV3-2) to TRBJ2-1, with TRBD2 identical over 8 bases. There are 17 residues in the CDR3. Trimming at V came to 1 base and at J to 6 bases, leaving 11 bases not matched to a gene. The V gene's germline CDR1 is LGHDT and CDR2 YNNKEL (reference sequence). The CDR3 coding sequence is TGTGCCAGCAGCCAAGGGTTTGCGGGAGGCTTTAGCAATGAGCAGTTCTTC. This gives the protein CASSQGFAGGFSNEQFF.

V usage is TRBV19 and J usage is TRBJ1-5; 7 nucleotides line up with TRBD1. V shed 10 bases and J 1 base; nucleotides not matched to a gene: 13. Per germline, CDR1 LNHDA and CDR2 SQIVND (reference sequence). The CDR3 loop spans 16 amino acids. Written as DNA, the CDR3 is TGTGCCACCAAAACTGGGACAGCAGCAAGCAATCAGCCCCAGCATTTT. Residues: CATKTGTAASNQPQHF.

This rearrangement joins TRBV19 to TRBJ1-2; possibly TRBD1 for D (5 bases). The CDR3 covers 13 residues. Germline CDR1 reads LNHDA; CDR2 reads SQIVND (reference sequence). V lost 8 bases and J lost 8, with 18 bases in between. In nucleotides, the CDR3 is TGTGCCAGTTCGCGGGACCCCTTAGGGGGCTACACCTTC. Translation: CASSRDPLGGYTF.

The gene calls are TRBV5-1 and TRBJ2-3, with 10 nucleotides matching TRBD2. The CDR3 sequence is 17 residues long. Germline loops: CDR1 SGHRS, CDR2 YFSETQ. Unmatched junction bases numbered 7, after V lost 3 bases and J lost 0 bases. Here the CDR3 reads CASSWPISGGSTDTQYF. The CDR3 bases are TGCGCCAGCAGCTGGCCTATTAGCGGGGGGAGCACAGATACGCAGTATTTT.

The rearrangement links TRBV27 to TRBJ1-5; 8 bases agree with TRBD1. This CDR3 is built from 15 residues. Germline loops: CDR1 MNHEY, CDR2 SMNVEV (reference sequence). The J segment lost 2 bases and the V segment lost 4 bases, leaving 4 bases of the junction unmatched. The CDR3 DNA reads TGTGCCAGCAGTTCCCTGGGACAGGGCAATCAGCCCCAGCATTTT. Amino acids: CASSSLGQGNQPQHF.

This clone was seen just once. The rearrangement links TRBV10-3 to TRBJ1-1; D might be TRBD1 (6 bases). This CDR3 region has 13 residues. CDR1 is ENHRY, CDR2 SYGVKD, per germline. V dropped 7 bases and J dropped 3 bases, with 12 bases sitting between them. CDR3 sequence reads: CAITRTEDTEAFF. The DNA of the CDR3 is TGTGCCATCACCCGGACAGAGGACACTGAAGCTTTCTTT.

CDR3 amino acids: CASSFRLAGGPLYF. CDR3 DNA: TGTGCCAGCAGCTTTAGACTAGCGGGAGGGCCGTTGTACTTC. The gene calls are TRBV11-2 and TRBJ2-4, with 14 positions matching TRBD2. V lost 3 bases to trimming and J lost 15 bases; unmatched junction nucleotides: 7. From germline, CDR1 is SGHAT and CDR2 FQNNGV. The CDR3 has 14 residues.

The V and J genes are TRBV7-3 and TRBJ2-3; 13 bases map to TRBD2. The CDR3 contains 16 residues. The junction had 3 bases not matched to a gene; V was cut back by 1 base and J by 5 bases. The germline V gene encodes CDR1 SGHTA and CDR2 FQGTGA. CDR3 in DNA: TGTGCCAGCAGCTTAATACTAGCGGGAGGGTTAGATACGCAGTATTTT. This translates into CASSLILAGGLDTQYF.

As concerns this clone: The junction does not match germline at one end; this may be a read error. The chain couples TRBV7-7 to TRBJ1-1; the match to TRBD1 covers 8 bases. The CDR3 is 16 residues long. Germline CDR1 and CDR2: SSHAT and FNYEAQ (reference sequence). The CDR3 DNA is TGTGCTAGCAGCCTTTTCCACAGGGGGGAGAACACTGAAGCTTTCTTT. It specifies CASSLFHRGENTEAFF. The variable domain in full, completed from reference TRBV7-7 and TRBJ1-1, reads GAGVSQSPRYKVTKRGQDVTLRCDPISSHATLYWYQQALGQGPEFLTYFNYEAQPDKSGLPSDRFSAERPEGSISTLTIQRTEQRDSAMYRCASSLFHRGENTEAFFGQGTRLTVV.

This clone was observed a single time. The chain carries TRBV7-2 and TRBJ1-2; TRBD1 matches at 9 bases. The CDR3 has 15 residues. Germline V gives CDR1 SGHTA, CDR2 FQGNSA. V lost 0 bases, J lost 8 bases, and 7 bases stayed unmatched. CDR3 amino acids: CASSLATGQGKGYTF. CDR3 nucleotides: TGTGCCAGCAGCTTAGCGACCGGACAGGGGAAAGGCTACACCTTC.

The gene calls are TRBV5-5 and TRBJ2-5; TRBD1 is a possible D gene (5 bases). Per the germline V gene, CDR1 is SGHKS and CDR2 is YYEKEE (reference sequence). The CDR3 has 13 amino acids. V was cut by 3 bases and J by 7 bases, with 13 bases left in between. The CDR3 DNA reads TGTGCCAGCAGCTCCGACAGCCGAAGGACCCAGTACTTC. This gives the protein CASSSDSRRTQYF.

This sequence joins TRBV5-1 and TRBJ1-6; 7 positions match TRBD1. Germline V gene data show CDR1 as SGHRS and CDR2 as YFSETQ. The CDR3 is 15 residues long. The ends lost 0 bases at V and 7 bases at J; junction bases unmatched: 4. The CDR3 here is CASSLEGTENSPLHF. In DNA, the CDR3 is TGCGCCAGCAGCTTGGAGGGGACAGAGAATTCACCCCTCCACTTT.

The sample holds one count of this clone. The genes are TRBV6-5 and TRBJ1-1, with D tentatively TRBD1 (6 bases). The CDR3 runs 15 residues. Deletions cut 7 bases from V and 2 bases from J, with 17 bases between. Germline loops: CDR1 MNHEY, CDR2 SVGAGI. The CDR3 protein is CASTGTRGLNTEAFF. CDR3 nucleotides: TGTGCCAGCACCGGGACAAGGGGTCTTAACACTGAAGCTTTCTTT.